The 21 T cell receptor beta chains listed next were all sequenced from one sample in a study of cytomegalovirus exposure and HLA in healthy donors. This PCR relied on a set of 60 Vbeta primers and 13 Jbeta primers. Generated by immunoSEQ multiplex PCR, the TCRdb table keeps only in-frame clones and is missing some. Listed are fewer than 250,000 clones; less than 1% falls within the top ten. The specimen sequenced was PBMCs. All receptors derive from a woman aged 30 to 39 in good health and CMV-seropositive.

DNA of the CDR3: TGCGCCAGCAGCCAAGATGGAACGGGAGCAGTGGATGAGCAGTTCTTC. Protein sequence: CASSQDGTGAVDEQFF. V usage is TRBV4-3 and J usage is TRBJ2-1; possible D gene TRBD2, 6 bases. CDR1 and CDR2 from the germline V gene are LGHNA and YSLEER. The CDR3 runs 16 residues. With 0 bases removed from V and 8 bases from J, the gap between germline ends came to 17 bases.

The chain couples TRBV7-9 to TRBJ2-1; the match to TRBD2 covers 8 bases. Germline V gene sequence: CDR1 SEHNR, CDR2 FQNEAQ (reference sequence). The trim removed 6 bases at V and 6 bases at J, leaving 13 bases unmatched. The CDR3 sequence is 16 residues long. The CDR3 sequence is CASRLRTTSAFNEQFF. The CDR3 DNA is TGTGCCAGCAGATTAAGGACGACTAGCGCTTTCAATGAGCAGTTCTTC.

The chain uses TRBV6-4 and TRBJ2-1; 13 positions agree with TRBD2. Germline assignment: CDR1 MRHNA and CDR2 SNTAGT. The CDR3 is made up of 16 amino acids. The trim removed 4 bases at V and 7 bases at J, leaving 7 bases unmatched. In DNA form, the CDR3 reads TGTGCCAGCAGTGTCCAGACTAGCGGGGGGTTGAATGAGCAGTTCTTC. Translating gives CASSVQTSGGLNEQFF.

The chain uses TRBV6-5 and TRBJ2-5; tentatively, D is TRBD2 (5 bases). The germline CDR1 and CDR2 sequences are MNHEY and SVGAGI. This CDR3 comprises 12 residues. Trimming pared 6 bases from V and 7 bases from J, leaving 12 bases between. The CDR3 protein is CASSQPGGTQYF. CDR3 DNA: TGTGCCAGCAGCCAGCCAGGAGGGACCCAGTACTTC.

This chain uses TRBV19 with TRBJ1-4; D is undetermined. The germline gives CDR1 LNHDA, CDR2 SQIVND (reference sequence). The V end lost 4 bases, the J end lost 8 bases, and 17 bases lay between the germline ends. The CDR3 is 15 residues long. The CDR3 loop is CASSTRGLGGEKLFF. The CDR3 DNA sequence: TGTGCCAGTAGTACGCGGGGTCTAGGAGGGGAAAAACTGTTTTTT.

The V gene is TRBV7-7, the J gene TRBJ2-2; D possibly corresponds to TRBD1 (6 bases). Germline CDR1 reads SSHAT; CDR2 reads FNYEAQ (reference sequence). This CDR3 is built from 16 residues. V was clipped by 1 base and J by 4 bases, with 13 bases between them. This CDR3 is CASSLELGAATGELFF. CDR3 DNA sequence: TGTGCCAGCAGCTTAGAGTTGGGGGCGGCCACCGGGGAGCTGTTTTTT.

The chain uses TRBV30 and TRBJ2-5; TRBD2 is a possible D gene (5 bases). The J call may be in error: the DNA end matches TRBJ2-7 better. This CDR3 contains 14 residues. Looked up from germline, CDR1 is GTSNPN and CDR2 is SVGIG (reference sequence). This CDR3 is CAYGRGAIASEQYF. As DNA, the CDR3 is TGTGCCTACGGACGGGGTGCGATTGCTAGCGAGCAGTACTTC.

The chain couples TRBV12-5 to TRBJ2-5; the match to TRBD2 covers 7 bases. Trimming at V came to 7 bases and at J to 4 bases, leaving 12 bases not matched to a gene. Germline CDR1 reads LGHNT; CDR2 reads FRNRAP. There are 15 residues in the CDR3. DNA for the CDR3: TGTGCTAGTGAGCTATTTGGCGGGAGTGGAGAGACCCAGTACTTC. Translating it yields CASELFGGSGETQYF. The whole variable domain, remainder taken from reference TRBV12-5 and TRBJ2-5, is DARVTQTPRHKVTEMGQEVTMRCQPILGHNTVFWYRQTMMQGLELLAYFRNRAPLDDSGMPKDRFSAEMPDATLATLKIQPSEPRDSAVYFCASELFGGSGETQYFGPGTRLLVL.

The V and J genes are TRBV9 and TRBJ2-2; possible D gene TRBD2, 6 bases. V shed 0 bases and J shed 1 base, with 10 bases lying between them. Germline CDR1 is SGDLS and CDR2 is YYNGEE. The CDR3 length is 16 residues. The CDR3 loop reads CASSVALRGNTGELFF. The CDR3 DNA reads as TGTGCCAGCAGCGTAGCCTTGCGGGGGAACACCGGGGAGCTGTTTTTT.

The V call is TRBV11-3, the J call TRBJ2-7, with 7 bases identical to TRBD1. Germline CDR1 SGHNT, CDR2 YENEEA. V lost 7 bases to trimming and J lost 4 bases; unmatched junction nucleotides: 13. This CDR3 has 15 residues. CDR3 in amino acids: CASNSWYRGPYEQYF. The CDR3 DNA sequence: TGTGCCAGCAATTCGTGGTACAGGGGACCTTACGAGCAGTACTTC.

This chain joins TRBV28 and TRBJ2-1, with D tentatively TRBD2 (6 bases). Trimming stripped 6 bases from V and 6 bases from J, with 15 bases between. Germline V gene lookup returns CDR1 MDHEN and CDR2 SYDVKM. The CDR3 length is 14 residues. The CDR3 sequence is CASSHGTPLNEQFF. The CDR3 DNA is TGTGCCAGCAGCCACGGGACTCCCCTCAATGAGCAGTTCTTC.

The chain couples TRBV6-1 to TRBJ1-3; 8 nucleotides align to TRBD1. The germline V gene has CDR1 MNHNS and CDR2 SASEGT. The CDR3 is 15 residues long. J gave up 2 bases and V 1 base, and 1 base lay outside the gene matches. CDR3 nucleotide sequence: TGTGCCAGCAGTGAAGGGACAGGGCCTGGAAACACCATATATTTT. It yields the protein CASSEGTGPGNTIYF.

The rearrangement links TRBV15 to TRBJ2-5, with 8 bases aligning to TRBD1. V shed 3 bases and J 6 bases; nucleotides not matched to a gene: 3. This CDR3 contains 13 residues. Per the germline V gene, CDR1 is LNHNV and CDR2 is YYDKDF (reference sequence). The chain's CDR3 is CATSSRQGQTQYF. CDR3 nucleotide sequence: TGTGCCACCAGCAGTCGACAGGGGCAGACCCAGTACTTC.

The chain employs TRBV28 and TRBJ2-3; D remains unclear. The CDR3 sequence is 15 residues long. CDR1 and CDR2 (germline): MDHEN, SYDVKM. The germline V and J ends were trimmed by 4 bases and 0 bases, with 11 bases remaining between them. CDR3 residues: CASSSSGDSTDTQYF. In DNA, the CDR3 is TGTGCCAGCAGTTCCTCCGGAGACAGCACAGATACGCAGTATTTT.

The chain has TRBV6-5 and TRBJ1-5, with D uncertain. V lost 4 bases, J lost 0 bases, and 4 bases lay in between. The V gene's germline CDR1 is MNHEY and CDR2 SVGAGI. CDR3 length equals 13 residues. This CDR3 is CASSFYSNQPQHF. CDR3 sequence (DNA): TGTGCCAGCAGTTTTTATAGCAATCAGCCCCAGCATTTT.

This chain uses TRBV7-9 with TRBJ1-2; 7 bases fit TRBD1. Unmatched junction bases numbered 4, after V lost 2 bases and J lost 4 bases. The CDR3 runs 14 residues. From germline, CDR1 is SEHNR and CDR2 FQNEAQ (reference sequence). The CDR3 DNA reads TGTGCCAGCAGCTTACTGGGACAGAGCTATGGCTACACCTTC. As protein: CASSLLGQSYGYTF.

In nucleotides, the CDR3 is TGTGCCAGCAGCAGAACTTCCAGGGTAATGTGGGGCTACACCTTC. Encoded protein: CASSRTSRVMWGYTF. This rearrangement joins TRBV21-1 to TRBJ1-2; the DNA was not compared with TRBD1, the D call given in the table. TRBV21-1 is designated a pseudogene. The CDR3 is made up of 15 amino acids.

J is TRBJ2-1 and V is TRBV28, with D possibly TRBD1 on 5 matching bases. V lost 6 bases and J 4 bases, leaving 16 bases between the germline ends. Germline lookup yields CDR1 MDHEN and CDR2 SYDVKM. The CDR3 totals 15 residues. CDR3 DNA: TGTGCCAGCAGCCCCGACTTAGGGGTTTACAATGAGCAGTTCTTC. This codes for CASSPDLGVYNEQFF.

This sequence joins TRBV5-6 and TRBJ2-3, with D hard to call. Germline-derived CDR1 and CDR2 are SGHDT and YYEEEE. The CDR3 is 11 amino acids. Trimming removed 4 bases at V and 3 bases at J, with 3 bases between. CDR3 in DNA: TGTGCCAGCAGCCTTACAGATACGCAGTATTTT. Protein: CASSLTDTQYF.

The CDR3 protein is CASSYGGETQYF. The CDR3 DNA reads as TGTGCCAGCAGTTATGGCGGGGAGACCCAGTACTTC. The chain combines TRBV27 with TRBJ2-5; tentatively, D is TRBD2 (5 bases). V was clipped by 4 bases and J by 5 bases, with 8 bases between them. The CDR3 is 12 residues long. Germline CDR1 reads MNHEY; CDR2 reads SMNVEV (reference sequence).

The V call is TRBV6-1, the J call TRBJ1-2; D remains ambiguous. Trimming pared 7 bases from V and 4 bases from J, leaving 7 bases between. There are 11 residues in the CDR3. Germline CDR1 reads MNHNS; CDR2 reads SASEGT. The CDR3 DNA reads as TGTGCCAGCATAGACACCTATGGCTACACCTTC. The encoded protein is CASIDTYGYTF.